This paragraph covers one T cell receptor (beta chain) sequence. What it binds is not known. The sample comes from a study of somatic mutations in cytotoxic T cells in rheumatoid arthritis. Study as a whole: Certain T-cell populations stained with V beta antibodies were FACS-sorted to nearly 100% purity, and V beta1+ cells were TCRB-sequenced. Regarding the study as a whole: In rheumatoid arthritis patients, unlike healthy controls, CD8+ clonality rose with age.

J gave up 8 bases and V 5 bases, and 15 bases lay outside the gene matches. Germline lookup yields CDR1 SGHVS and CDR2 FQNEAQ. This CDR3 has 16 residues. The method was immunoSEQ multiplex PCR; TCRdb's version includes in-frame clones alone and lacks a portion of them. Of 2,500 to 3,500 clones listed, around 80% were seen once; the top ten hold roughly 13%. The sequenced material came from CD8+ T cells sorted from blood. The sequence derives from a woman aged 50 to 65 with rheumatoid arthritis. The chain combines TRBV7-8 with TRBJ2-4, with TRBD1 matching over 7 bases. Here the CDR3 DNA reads TGTGCCAGCAGCACCCGGACAGGTTCCCTCGGGGACATTCAGTACTTC. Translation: CASSTRTGSLGDIQYF.